Listed here are 30 T cell receptor beta chains from one sample, sequenced in a study of T cells of healthy individuals. TCRdb processed the 5' RACE reads anew with MiXCR; each CDR3 protein has one entry. Among 40,000 to 60,000 distinct CDR3 sequences listed, 14% to 15% were seen once. These receptor sequences come from a human donor in good health.

This clonotype was counted only a few times. The chain is built from TRBV6-1 and TRBJ2-4; 9 bases match TRBD1. After removal of 6 bases from V and 4 bases from J, the junction contained 7 bases not matched to a gene. The CDR3 covers 15 residues. Germline V gene data show CDR1 as MNHNS and CDR2 as SASEGT. The CDR3 DNA reads as TGTGCCAGCAGAGCCGGGACAGGGTCAAAAAACATTCAGTACTTC. Amino acids: CASRAGTGSKNIQYF.

This clonotype was observed a few times. The gene calls are TRBV20-1 and TRBJ2-5; weak D call: TRBD2 (6 bases). Germline CDR1 is DFQATT and CDR2 is SNEGSKA (reference sequence). V was cut by 2 bases and J by 4 bases, with 14 bases left in between. The CDR3 is made up of 14 amino acids. The CDR3 nucleotides are TGCAGTGCTAGACCCGGGAGCCAAGTAGAGACCCAGTACTTC. This encodes CSARPGSQVETQYF.

The rearrangement joins TRBV7-9 to TRBJ2-7, with 7 bases matching TRBD2. Germline V gives CDR1 SEHNR, CDR2 FQNEAQ (reference sequence). V lost 8 bases to trimming and J lost 2 bases; unmatched junction nucleotides: 12. The CDR3 loop spans 15 amino acids. CDR3 amino acids: CASAIGGGQTYEQYF. CDR3 coding DNA: TGTGCCAGCGCCATCGGCGGGGGTCAGACCTACGAGCAGTACTTC.

This clonotype was detected only a few times. This chain links TRBV6-5 with TRBJ1-2, with 7 positions matching TRBD1. Trimming removed 2 bases from V and 3 bases from J; junction bases left unmatched: 3. This CDR3 region has 14 residues. Germline V CDR1 and CDR2: MNHEY, SVGAGI. The CDR3 DNA reads as TGTGCCAGCAGTTACCTAACAGGGGACTATGGCTACACCTTC. It encodes CASSYLTGDYGYTF.

This clonotype was seen at least ten times. This rearrangement joins TRBV4-1 to TRBJ2-1; TRBD2 matches 8 bases. CDR1 and CDR2 from the germline V gene are MGHRA and YSYEKL. The CDR3 length is 16 residues. V dropped 4 bases and J dropped 9; count of bases not matched to a gene: 14. The CDR3 DNA follows: TGCGCCAGCAGCCCTCGGACTAGCCCCTACGGCGGTGAGCAGTTCTTC. Residues: CASSPRTSPYGGEQFF.

This CDR3 reads CASSLVPGTSSYNSPLHF. The CDR3 DNA follows: TGCGCCAGCAGCTTGGTACCCGGGACAAGCTCCTATAATTCACCCCTCCACTTT. This rearrangement joins TRBV5-1 to TRBJ1-6; possibly TRBD1 for D (6 bases). Looked up from germline, CDR1 is SGHRS and CDR2 is YFSETQ. This CDR3 has 18 amino acids. V dropped 0 bases and J dropped 0 bases, with 13 bases sitting between them.

This clonotype was detected only a few times. The V call is TRBV23-1, the J call TRBJ2-3; TRBD2 agrees at 7 bases. TRBV23-1 is an open reading frame, and its role is uncertain. The CDR3 consists of 17 residues. V lost 0 bases to trimming and J lost 1 base; unmatched junction nucleotides: 7. The CDR3 coding sequence is TGCGCCAGCAGTCAATCGACCGGGAGGCCCCGCACAGATACGCAGTATTTT. Its translation: CASSQSTGRPRTDTQYF.

This clonotype was recorded at least ten times. V and J are TRBV6-6 and TRBJ2-5, with unresolved D. This CDR3 region has 14 residues. The germline V gene has CDR1 MNHNY and CDR2 SVGAGI (reference sequence). V lost 5 bases to trimming and J lost 4 bases, with 14 bases between them. The CDR3 region is CASSVQSTGETQYF. In DNA form, the CDR3 reads TGTGCCAGCAGTGTACAGTCGACGGGAGAGACCCAGTACTTC.

In this sample, this clonotype turned up a few times. The chain combines TRBV2 with TRBJ2-2; either TRBD1 or TRBD2 may fit D (5 bases each). Germline CDR1 SNHLY, CDR2 FYNNEI. The CDR3 has 14 residues. The germline V and J ends were trimmed by 10 bases and 6 bases, with 18 bases remaining between them. The CDR3 bases are TGTGCCATCCGGAGAGGGGAGTACTCCGGGGAGCTGTTTTTT. Its translation: CAIRRGEYSGELFF.

This clonotype appeared many times. The CDR3 reads CASSLAPSSGVSSYNEQFF. CDR3 coding DNA: TGTGCCAGCAGCTTAGCGCCCTCGAGCGGGGTCAGCTCCTACAATGAGCAGTTCTTC. The V gene is TRBV7-2, the J gene TRBJ2-1; 7 bases align to TRBD2. V gave up 0 bases and J gave up 0 bases; unmatched junction bases: 11. Germline CDR1 reads SGHTA; CDR2 reads FQGNSA. The CDR3 is 19 amino acids.

The table lists this clonotype with many counts. The chain couples TRBV12-3 or TRBV12-4 to TRBJ1-2; D ambiguous. V was trimmed by 6 bases and J by 7 bases, leaving 15 bases between them. The CDR3 runs to 13 residues. The DNA of the CDR3 is TGTGCCAGCAGCCCATGGTCCCCCGGTGGCTACACCTTC. The encoded protein is CASSPWSPGGYTF.

The chain links TRBV21-1 to TRBJ2-1; TRBD1, as called in the table, went unchecked against the DNA. TRBV21-1 corresponds to a pseudogene. The CDR3 covers 13 residues. This CDR3 is CATPCQVHNEQFF. As DNA, the CDR3 is TGTGCCACCCCGTGCCAGGTACACAATGAGCAGTTCTTC.

This chain uses TRBV7-2 with TRBJ1-2, with D perhaps TRBD1 (5 bases). The CDR3 is 17 amino acids. Between the trimmed V and J ends, which lost 1 base and 0 bases, there was a span of 15 bases. The germline V gene has CDR1 SGHTA and CDR2 FQGNSA. CDR3 in amino acids: CASSLDGRVVTNYGYTF. For the CDR3, the DNA is TGTGCCAGCAGCTTAGATGGCAGGGTAGTAACTAACTATGGCTACACCTTC. Full variable domain (rest looked up from reference TRBV7-2 and TRBJ1-2): GAGVSQSPSNKVTEKGKDVELRCDPISGHTALYWYRQSLGQGLEFLIYFQGNSAPDKSGLPSDRFSAERTGGSVSTLTIQRTQQEDSAVYLCASSLDGRVVTNYGYTFGSGTRLTVV.

This clonotype was seen many times. This sequence joins TRBV12-3 or TRBV12-4 and TRBJ2-3, with TRBD2 matching 13 bases. After removal of 5 bases from V and 6 bases from J, the junction contained 2 bases not matched to a gene. The CDR3 spans 14 residues. DNA of the CDR3: TGTGCCAGCAGTACTAGCGGGGGGGGGGATACGCAGTATTTT. Protein sequence: CASSTSGGGDTQYF.

The chain links TRBV30 to TRBJ2-5, with 8 bases lining up with TRBD2. After removal of 4 bases from V and 5 bases from J, the junction contained 12 bases not matched to a gene. The CDR3 sequence is 15 residues long. Germline V gene sequence: CDR1 GTSNPN, CDR2 SVGIG (reference sequence). Here the CDR3 reads CAWNGGTSPPETQYF. DNA for the CDR3: TGTGCCTGGAATGGGGGGACTAGTCCACCGGAGACCCAGTACTTC. Filled out from reference TRBV30 and TRBJ2-5, the complete variable domain reads SQTIHQWPATLVQPVGSPLSLECTVEGTSNPNLYWYRQAAGRGLQLLFYSVGIGQISSEVPQNLSASRPQDRQFILSSKKLLLSDSGFYLCAWNGGTSPPETQYFGPGTRLLVL.

This clonotype came up many times. V usage is TRBV20-1 and J usage is TRBJ2-6; possible D gene TRBD2, 6 bases. This CDR3 contains 14 residues. V was trimmed by 3 bases and J by 1 base, leaving 7 bases between them. Germline assignment: CDR1 DFQATT and CDR2 SNEGSKA (reference sequence). The CDR3 reads CSASRGSGANVLTF. The CDR3 coding sequence is TGCAGTGCTAGTCGGGGGTCTGGGGCCAACGTCCTGACTTTC.

In its sample, this clonotype was seen a few times. The V gene is TRBV5-6, the J gene TRBJ1-2, with TRBD1 matching 9 bases. Germline V gives CDR1 SGHDT, CDR2 YYEEEE. V gave up 5 bases and J gave up 0 bases; unmatched junction bases: 11. CDR3 size: 17 residues. The DNA for the CDR3 is TGTGCCAGCAGGGTGGGACAGGGAAGATACTCTAACTATGGCTACACCTTC. The encoded protein is CASRVGQGRYSNYGYTF. Combining the CDR3 with reference TRBV5-6 and TRBJ1-2 gives the whole variable domain DAGVTQSPTHLIKTRGQQVTLRCSPKSGHDTVSWYQQALGQGPQFIFQYYEEEERQRGNFPDRFSGHQFPNYSSELNVNALLLGDSALYLCASRVGQGRYSNYGYTFGSGTRLTVV.

This sequence joins TRBV11-1 and TRBJ1-1; 9 nucleotides agree with TRBD1. V was clipped by 3 bases and J by 5 bases; unmatched bases: 10. The germline CDR1 and CDR2 sequences are SGHAT and FQDESV (reference sequence). The CDR3 sequence is 16 residues long. The CDR3 nucleotides read TGTGCCAGCAGCTTTTCCCAAGGGACAGGGAGGACTGAAGCTTTCTTT. It yields the protein CASSFSQGTGRTEAFF. Complete variable domain (other parts from reference TRBV11-1 and TRBJ1-1): EAEVAQSPRYKITEKSQAVAFWCDPISGHATLYWYRQILGQGPELLVQFQDESVVDDSQLPKDRFSAERLKGVDSTLKIQPAELGDSAMYLCASSFSQGTGRTEAFFGQGTRLTVV.

This clonotype came up many times. CDR3: CASSAIQNYEQYF. The DNA of the CDR3 is TGTGCCAGCAGTGCGATACAAAACTACGAGCAGTACTTC. The chain links TRBV25-1 to TRBJ2-7; D remains unclear. This CDR3 contains 13 residues. The V end was cut by 4 bases, the J end by 3 bases, with 10 bases between. Per the germline V gene, CDR1 is MGHDK and CDR2 is SYGVNS.

This clonotype showed up just a few times. The chain uses TRBV6-1 and TRBJ2-3; TRBD1 is a possible D gene (6 bases). The CDR3 totals 19 residues. CDR1 and CDR2 from the germline V gene are MNHNS and SASEGT. V lost 1 base and J 2 bases, leaving 22 bases between the germline ends. CDR3 DNA: TGTGCCAGCAGTGAAGAGGGGGTCGGCCGCGGCTCTAACACAGATACGCAGTATTTT. This encodes CASSEEGVGRGSNTDTQYF.

The CDR3 region has the DNA TGTGCCACCAGTGCCCATCGAGTGGGAGGCAATCAGCCCCAGCATTTT. Its translation is CATSAHRVGGNQPQHF. This sequence joins TRBV24-1 and TRBJ1-5; D remains ambiguous. CDR3 size: 16 residues. Trimming cost V 5 bases and J 2 bases, with 15 bases left between them. Germline V gene sequence: CDR1 KGHDR, CDR2 SFDVKD.

This clonotype was observed a few times. The chain uses TRBV11-1 and TRBJ2-3; 9 bases are a match to TRBD2. Unmatched junction bases numbered 9, after V lost 2 bases and J lost 6 bases. Germline V gene sequence: CDR1 SGHAT, CDR2 FQDESV (reference sequence). The CDR3 totals 16 residues. This CDR3 reads CASSLKSGGLIDTQYF. CDR3 in DNA: TGTGCCAGCAGCTTAAAGAGCGGGGGGTTGATCGATACGCAGTATTTT. Drawing the rest from reference TRBV11-1 and TRBJ2-3, the complete variable domain is EAEVAQSPRYKITEKSQAVAFWCDPISGHATLYWYRQILGQGPELLVQFQDESVVDDSQLPKDRFSAERLKGVDSTLKIQPAELGDSAMYLCASSLKSGGLIDTQYFGPGTRLTVL.

The V gene is TRBV20-1, the J gene TRBJ2-1, with 9 bases matching TRBD1. The CDR3 spans 13 residues. Germline V gives CDR1 DFQATT, CDR2 SNEGSKA (reference sequence). CDR3 region: CSTGGVLYNEQFF. The CDR3 DNA reads as TGCAGCACAGGGGGCGTTTTATACAATGAGCAGTTCTTC.

At least ten counts were recorded for this clonotype. The chain combines TRBV29-1 with TRBJ1-1; tentatively, D is TRBD1 (6 bases). Trimming removed 6 bases at V and 4 bases at J, with 15 bases between. Per germline, CDR1 SQVTM and CDR2 ANQGSEA. The CDR3 length is 13 residues. CDR3 residues: CSVLQGLGTEAFF. The DNA of the CDR3 is TGCAGCGTGTTACAGGGTCTGGGCACTGAAGCTTTCTTT.

This clonotype was detected only once. The rearrangement uses TRBV6-6 and TRBJ2-3; tentative D call: TRBD2 (6 bases). Looked up from germline, CDR1 is MNHNY and CDR2 is SVGAGI (reference sequence). V lost 6 bases to trimming and J lost 0 bases, with 13 bases between them. CDR3 length: 15 residues. The CDR3, as DNA: TGTGCCAGCAGCCCCACCGGGACTAGCACAGATACGCAGTATTTT. It yields the protein CASSPTGTSTDTQYF.

This sequence joins TRBV2 and TRBJ1-2; 10 bases are a match to TRBD1. The length of the CDR3 is 14 residues. The junction had 5 bases not matched to a gene; V was cut back by 4 bases and J by 6 bases. The germline V gene encodes CDR1 SNHLY and CDR2 FYNNEI. This CDR3 reads CASSVWDRGHGYTF. The CDR3 nucleotides are TGTGCCAGCAGTGTGTGGGACAGGGGTCATGGCTACACCTTC.

This clonotype was recorded many times. This chain connects TRBV9 to TRBJ2-2; 9 nucleotides line up with TRBD1. The CDR3 is made up of 16 amino acids. V lost 1 base to trimming and J lost 1 base; unmatched junction nucleotides: 2. In germline, CDR1 is SGDLS, CDR2 YYNGEE. This CDR3 reads CASSVPGQGNTGELFF. The CDR3 coding sequence is TGTGCCAGCAGCGTACCGGGACAGGGGAACACCGGGGAGCTGTTTTTT.

This clonotype was picked up many times. The chain couples TRBV4-1 to TRBJ1-1; D might be TRBD1 (5 bases). This CDR3 has 15 amino acids. Trimming pared 4 bases from V and 5 bases from J, leaving 17 bases between. Germline lookup yields CDR1 MGHRA and CDR2 YSYEKL. CDR3: CASSPLGPRGTEAFF. The DNA for the CDR3 is TGCGCCAGCAGCCCGCTGGGGCCCCGGGGTACTGAAGCTTTCTTT.

The sample holds many counts of this clonotype. The CDR3 nucleotides read TGTGCCAGTAGTCAGTTCGGGGGGGCCAACAATGAGCAGTTCTTC. It specifies CASSQFGGANNEQFF. This rearrangement joins TRBV19 to TRBJ2-1, with 8 nucleotides matching TRBD2. Germline V gene data show CDR1 as LNHDA and CDR2 as SQIVND (reference sequence). V shed 5 bases and J 5 bases; nucleotides not matched to a gene: 8. The CDR3 consists of 15 residues.

This clonotype has more than one count but fewer than ten. The chain combines TRBV27 with TRBJ1-5; tentative D call: TRBD1 (5 bases). This CDR3 contains 15 residues. Trimming stripped 5 bases from V and 3 bases from J, with 14 bases between. CDR1 MNHEY and CDR2 SMNVEV come from the germline V gene (reference sequence). The CDR3 reads CASSPHRDLNQPQHF. Here the CDR3 DNA reads TGTGCCAGCAGTCCACACCGGGACCTCAATCAGCCCCAGCATTTT.